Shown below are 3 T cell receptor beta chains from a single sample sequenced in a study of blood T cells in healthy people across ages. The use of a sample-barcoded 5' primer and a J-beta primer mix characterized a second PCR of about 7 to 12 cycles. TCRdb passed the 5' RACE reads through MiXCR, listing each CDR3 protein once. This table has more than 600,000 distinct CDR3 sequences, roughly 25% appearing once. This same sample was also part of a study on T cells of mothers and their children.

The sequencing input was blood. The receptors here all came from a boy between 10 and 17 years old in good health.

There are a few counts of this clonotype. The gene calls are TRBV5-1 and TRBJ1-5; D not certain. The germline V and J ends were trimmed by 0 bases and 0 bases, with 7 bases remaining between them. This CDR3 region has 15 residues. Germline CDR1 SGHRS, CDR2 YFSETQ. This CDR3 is CASSLGGNSNQPQHF. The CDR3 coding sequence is TGCGCCAGCAGCTTGGGCGGAAATAGCAATCAGCCCCAGCATTTT.

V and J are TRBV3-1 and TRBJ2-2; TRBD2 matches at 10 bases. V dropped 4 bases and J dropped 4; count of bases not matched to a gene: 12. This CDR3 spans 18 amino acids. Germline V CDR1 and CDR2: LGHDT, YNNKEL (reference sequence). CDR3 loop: CASSLDRTSGEGTGELFF. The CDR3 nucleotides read TGTGCCAGCAGCCTAGATAGGACTAGCGGAGAGGGCACCGGGGAGCTGTTTTTT.

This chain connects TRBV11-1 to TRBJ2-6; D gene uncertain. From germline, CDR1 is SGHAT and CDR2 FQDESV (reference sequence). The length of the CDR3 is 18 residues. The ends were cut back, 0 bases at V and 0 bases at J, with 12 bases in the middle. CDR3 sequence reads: CASSLARSASSGANVLTF. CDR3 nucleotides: TGTGCCAGCAGCTTAGCGCGATCGGCGAGCTCTGGGGCCAACGTCCTGACTTTC.